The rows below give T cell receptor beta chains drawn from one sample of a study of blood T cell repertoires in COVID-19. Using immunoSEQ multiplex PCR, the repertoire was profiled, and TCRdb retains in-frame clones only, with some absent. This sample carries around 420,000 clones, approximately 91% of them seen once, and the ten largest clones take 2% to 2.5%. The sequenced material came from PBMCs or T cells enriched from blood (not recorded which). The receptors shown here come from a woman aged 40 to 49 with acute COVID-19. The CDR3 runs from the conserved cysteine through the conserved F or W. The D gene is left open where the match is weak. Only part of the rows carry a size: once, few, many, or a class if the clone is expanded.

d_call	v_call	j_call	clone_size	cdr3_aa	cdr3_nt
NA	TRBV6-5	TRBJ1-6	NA	CASRQDRNSPLHF	TGTGCCAGCAGGCAGGACAGAAACTCACCCCTCCACTTT
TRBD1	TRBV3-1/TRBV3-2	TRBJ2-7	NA	CAIGGQGLSEQYF	TGTGCCATCGGGGGACAGGGCCTGTCCGAGCAGTACTTC
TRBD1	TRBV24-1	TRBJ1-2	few	CATSDVGSGQGSNYGYTF	TGTGCCACCAGTGATGTGGGCTCCGGACAGGGGAGTAACTATGGCTACACCTTC
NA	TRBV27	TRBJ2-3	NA	CASSLGGIRTDTQYF	TGTGCCAGCAGTTTAGGAGGGATTAGGACAGATACGCAGTATTTT
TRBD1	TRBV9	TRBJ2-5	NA	CASSAGGEETQYF	TGTGCCAGCAGCGCAGGGGGCGAGGAGACCCAGTACTTC
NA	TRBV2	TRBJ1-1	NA	CASRADSMNTEAFF	TGTGCCAGCAGGGCGGACAGCATGAACACTGAAGCTTTCTTT
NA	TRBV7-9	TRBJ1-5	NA	CASSAQGSNQPQHF	TGTGCCAGCAGCGCCCAGGGTAGCAATCAGCCCCAGCATTTT
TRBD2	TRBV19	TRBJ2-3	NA	CASSRGRGGLTDTQYF	TGTGCCAGTAGTAGGGGGAGGGGAGGGCTCACAGATACGCAGTATTTT
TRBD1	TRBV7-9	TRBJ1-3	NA	CASSVRGTAFSGNTIYF	TGTGCCAGCAGCGTTCGGGGGACAGCTTTCTCTGGAAACACCATATATTTT
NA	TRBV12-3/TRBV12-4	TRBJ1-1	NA	CASSSGGNTEAFF	TGTGCCAGCAGTTCCGGCGGTAACACTGAAGCTTTCTTT
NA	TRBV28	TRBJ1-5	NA	CASSSLQGPQHF	TGTGCCAGCAGTTCCCTCCAGGGGCCCCAGCATTTT
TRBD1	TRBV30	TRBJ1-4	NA	CAWSAGTGAEKLFF	TGTGCCTGGAGTGCCGGGACAGGGGCGGAGAAACTGTTTTTT
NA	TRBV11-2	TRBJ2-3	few	CASSGQGADTQYF	TGTGCCAGCAGCGGGCAGGGTGCAGATACGCAGTATTTT
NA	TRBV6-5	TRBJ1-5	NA	CASSQSAGVQPQHF	TGTGCCAGCAGTCAATCGGCAGGGGTTCAGCCCCAGCATTTT
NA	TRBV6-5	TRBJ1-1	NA	CASRDQGTEAFF	TGTGCCAGCAGAGATCAGGGGACTGAAGCTTTCTTT
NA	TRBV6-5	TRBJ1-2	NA	CASSSPGDYGYTF	TGTGCCAGCAGTTCGCCGGGTGACTATGGCTACACCTTC
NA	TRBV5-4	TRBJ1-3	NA	CASSLDRRSGNTIYF	TGTGCCAGCAGCTTGGACAGGCGCTCTGGAAACACCATATATTTT
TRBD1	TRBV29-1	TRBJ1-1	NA	CSVDRGDTEAFF	TGCAGCGTTGACAGGGGGGACACTGAAGCTTTCTTT
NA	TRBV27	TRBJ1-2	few	CASSPGQANYGYTF	TGTGCCAGCAGTCCGGGACAAGCTAACTATGGCTACACCTTC
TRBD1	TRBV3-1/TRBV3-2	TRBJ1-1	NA	CASSRGQGGTEAFF	TGTGCCAGCAGCCGAGGACAGGGTGGGACTGAAGCTTTCTTT
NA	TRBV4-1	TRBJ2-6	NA	CASRDRSRTSGANVLTF	TGCGCCAGCAGAGACAGGTCTCGAACCTCTGGGGCCAACGTCCTGACTTTC
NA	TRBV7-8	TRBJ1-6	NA	CASTAGGWYNSPLHF	TGTGCCAGCACGGCGGGGGGCTGGTATAATTCACCCCTCCACTTT
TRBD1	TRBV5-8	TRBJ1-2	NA	CASSLVLTGGGDGYTF	TGTGCCAGCAGCTTGGTGTTAACAGGGGGCGGGGATGGCTACACCTTC
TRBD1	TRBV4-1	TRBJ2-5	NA	CASSHPGTAQETQYF	TGCGCCAGCAGCCACCCCGGGACAGCCCAAGAGACCCAGTACTTC
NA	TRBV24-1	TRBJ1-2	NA	CATGTGYGYTF	TGTGCCACCGGCACAGGCTATGGCTACACCTTC
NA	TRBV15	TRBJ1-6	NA	CATSRSAKGDSPLHF	TGTGCCACCAGCAGAAGTGCTAAAGGGGATTCACCCCTCCACTTT
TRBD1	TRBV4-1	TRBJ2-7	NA	CASSHTDRDSYEQYF	TGCGCCAGCAGCCATACAGACAGGGACTCCTACGAGCAGTACTTC
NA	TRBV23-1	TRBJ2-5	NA	CASSQSVQQETQYF	TGCGCCAGCAGTCAATCTGTACAGCAAGAGACCCAGTACTTC
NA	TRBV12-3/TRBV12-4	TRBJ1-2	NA	CASSLTEIYGYTF	TGTGCCAGCAGTTTAACAGAGATCTATGGCTACACCTTC
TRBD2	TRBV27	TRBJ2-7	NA	CASNPSGDPYEQYF	TGTGCCAGCAATCCTAGCGGGGATCCCTACGAGCAGTACTTC
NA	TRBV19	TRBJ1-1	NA	CASSILGQGTEAFF	TGTGCCAGTAGTATTCTGGGCCAGGGCACTGAAGCTTTCTTT
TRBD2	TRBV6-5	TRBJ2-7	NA	CASRVTSGRNEQYF	TGTGCCAGCAGGGTGACTAGCGGGAGGAACGAGCAGTACTTC
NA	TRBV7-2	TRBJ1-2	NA	CASSPRGFNYGYTF	TGTGCCAGCAGTCCACGCGGCTTTAACTATGGCTACACCTTC
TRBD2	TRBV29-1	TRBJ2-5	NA	CSAKWGGETQYF	TGCAGCGCAAAATGGGGGGGAGAGACCCAGTACTTC
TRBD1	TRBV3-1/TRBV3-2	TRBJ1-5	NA	CASSHVPLGRGHLLSNQPQHF	TGTGCCAGCAGCCATGTACCCCTAGGCAGGGGGCACCTCCTGAGCAATCAGCCCCAGCATTTT
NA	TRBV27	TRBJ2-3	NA	CASRKHGGTDTQYF	TGTGCCAGCCGCAAGCACGGGGGTACAGATACGCAGTATTTT
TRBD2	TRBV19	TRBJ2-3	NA	CASRNRRGGLTDTQYF	TGTGCCAGTAGGAATAGGCGGGGGGGGCTCACAGATACGCAGTATTTT
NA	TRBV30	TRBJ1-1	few	CAWSAKGGLNTEAFF	TGTGCCTGGAGTGCTAAAGGGGGTTTGAACACTGAAGCTTTCTTT
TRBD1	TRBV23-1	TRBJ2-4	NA	CASSQDDRAMDIQYF	TGCGCCAGCAGTCAAGATGACAGGGCCATGGACATTCAGTACTTC
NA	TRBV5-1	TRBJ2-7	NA	CASSYGQIDSYEQYF	TGCGCCAGCAGCTACGGACAGATTGATTCCTACGAGCAGTACTTC
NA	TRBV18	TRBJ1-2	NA	CASSPRSGSNYGYTF	TGTGCCAGCTCACCACGTAGCGGATCTAACTATGGCTACACCTTC
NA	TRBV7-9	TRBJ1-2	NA	CASSLEQGYGYTF	TGTGCCAGCAGCTTAGAACAGGGCTATGGCTACACCTTC
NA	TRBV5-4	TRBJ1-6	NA	CASSPKSIDNSPLHF	TGTGCCAGCAGTCCAAAGTCTATAGATAATTCACCCCTCCACTTT
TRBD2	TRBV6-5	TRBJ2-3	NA	CASRGAGRSTDTQYF	TGTGCCAGCAGAGGAGCGGGACGGAGCACAGATACGCAGTATTTT
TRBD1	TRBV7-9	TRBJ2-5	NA	CASSLTGGAEETQYF	TGTGCCAGCAGCTTGACAGGGGGCGCAGAAGAGACCCAGTACTTC
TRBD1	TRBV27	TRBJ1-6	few	CASARDRATSPLHF	TGTGCCAGCGCCCGGGACAGGGCTACTTCACCCCTCCACTTT
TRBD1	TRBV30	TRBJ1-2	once	CAWSRTGGGFYGYTF	TGTGCCTGGAGTAGGACAGGGGGAGGTTTCTATGGCTACACCTTC
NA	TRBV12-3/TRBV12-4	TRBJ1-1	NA	CASSLAGQAFF	TGTGCCAGCAGTTTAGCTGGGCAAGCTTTCTTT
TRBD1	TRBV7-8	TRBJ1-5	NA	CASSIRDRSNQPQHF	TGTGCCAGCAGCATCCGGGACAGGAGCAATCAGCCCCAGCATTTT